The clone carrying this TCR beta chain turned up a few times. This sample was taken from a study of cytomegalovirus exposure and HLA in healthy donors. Per germline, CDR1 SGHVS and CDR2 FQNEAQ. CDR3 length equals 17 residues. V lost 5 bases, J lost 3 bases, and 13 bases stayed unmatched. 60 Vbeta and 13 Jbeta primers were used in PCR. Repertoires were generated with immunoSEQ multiplex PCR, while TCRdb's copy carries only in-frame clones and drops some. The data show over 150,000 clones, with around 69% seen just once and under 3.5% held by the top ten. The sequencing sample was made of PBMCs. The chain has TRBV7-8 and TRBJ1-2, with TRBD1 identical over 9 bases. This sequence originates from a woman aged 25 to 39 in good health and CMV-seronegative. The DNA for the CDR3 is TGTGCCAGCAGCCCCGCATCTTGGACAGGGGTTCACTATGGCTACACCTTC. This translates into CASSPASWTGVHYGYTF.